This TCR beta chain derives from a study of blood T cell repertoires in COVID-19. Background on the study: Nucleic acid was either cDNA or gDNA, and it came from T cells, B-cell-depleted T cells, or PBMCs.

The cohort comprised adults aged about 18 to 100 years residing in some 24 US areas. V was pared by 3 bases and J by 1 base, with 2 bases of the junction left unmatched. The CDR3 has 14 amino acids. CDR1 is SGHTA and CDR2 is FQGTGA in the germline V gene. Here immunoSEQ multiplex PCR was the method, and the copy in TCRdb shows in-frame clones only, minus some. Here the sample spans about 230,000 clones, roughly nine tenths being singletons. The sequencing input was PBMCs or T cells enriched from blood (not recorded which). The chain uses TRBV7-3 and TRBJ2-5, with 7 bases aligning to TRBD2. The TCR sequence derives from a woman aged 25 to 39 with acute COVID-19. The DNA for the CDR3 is TGTGCCAGCAGCTTTGGGAGGGCCCAAGAGACCCAGTACTTC. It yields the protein CASSFGRAQETQYF.